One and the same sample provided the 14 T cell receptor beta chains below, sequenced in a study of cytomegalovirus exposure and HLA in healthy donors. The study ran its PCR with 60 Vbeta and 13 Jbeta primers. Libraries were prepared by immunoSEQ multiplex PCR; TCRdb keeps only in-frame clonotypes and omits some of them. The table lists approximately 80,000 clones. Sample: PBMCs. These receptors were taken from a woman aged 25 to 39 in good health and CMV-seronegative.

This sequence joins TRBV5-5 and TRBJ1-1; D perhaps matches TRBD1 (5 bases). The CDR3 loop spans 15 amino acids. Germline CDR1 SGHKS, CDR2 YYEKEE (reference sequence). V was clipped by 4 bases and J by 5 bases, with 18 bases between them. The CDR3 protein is CASSTKGGGGTEAFF. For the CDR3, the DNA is TGTGCCAGCAGCACCAAGGGCGGCGGGGGGACTGAAGCTTTCTTT.

The CDR3 nucleotides are TGTGCCAGCAGTTCGAGGACTAGCGGGAATTTGGAGCAGTACTTC. Amino acids: CASSSRTSGNLEQYF. V gene TRBV6-6 combines with J gene TRBJ2-7; 12 bases align to TRBD2. V lost 4 bases to trimming and J lost 7 bases; unmatched junction nucleotides: 8. The CDR3 is 15 residues long. Germline CDR1 is MNHNY and CDR2 is SVGAGI (reference sequence).

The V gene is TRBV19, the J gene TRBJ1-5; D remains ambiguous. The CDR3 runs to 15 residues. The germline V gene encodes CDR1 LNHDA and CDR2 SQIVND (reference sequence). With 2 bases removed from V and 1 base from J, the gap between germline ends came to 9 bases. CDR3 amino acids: CASSISSRSNQPQHF. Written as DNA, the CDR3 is TGTGCCAGTAGTATAAGCTCACGAAGCAATCAGCCCCAGCATTTT.

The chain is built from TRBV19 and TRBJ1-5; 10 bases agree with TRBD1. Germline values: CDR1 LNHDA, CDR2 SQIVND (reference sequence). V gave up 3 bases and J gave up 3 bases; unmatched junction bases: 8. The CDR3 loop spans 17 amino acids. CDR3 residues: CASSIPGTGVLNQPQHF. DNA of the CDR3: TGTGCCAGTAGTATCCCCGGGACAGGGGTTCTCAATCAGCCCCAGCATTTT.

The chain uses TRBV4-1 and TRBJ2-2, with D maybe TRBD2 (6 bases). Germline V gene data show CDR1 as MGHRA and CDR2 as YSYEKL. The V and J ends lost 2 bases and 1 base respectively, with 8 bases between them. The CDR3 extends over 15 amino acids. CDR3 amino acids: CASSQRRGNTGELFF. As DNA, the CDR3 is TGCGCCAGCAGCCAAAGGAGGGGGAACACCGGGGAGCTGTTTTTT.

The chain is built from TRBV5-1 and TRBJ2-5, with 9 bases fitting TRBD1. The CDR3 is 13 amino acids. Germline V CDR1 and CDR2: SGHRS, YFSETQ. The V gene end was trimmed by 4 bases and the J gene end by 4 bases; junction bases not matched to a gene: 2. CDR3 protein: CASSPDRGETQYF. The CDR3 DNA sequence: TGCGCCAGCAGCCCGGACAGGGGAGAGACCCAGTACTTC.

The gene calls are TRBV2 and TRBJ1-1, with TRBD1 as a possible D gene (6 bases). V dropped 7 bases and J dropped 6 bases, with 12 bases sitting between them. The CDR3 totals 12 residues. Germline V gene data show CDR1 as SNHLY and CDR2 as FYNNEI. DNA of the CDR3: TGTGCCAGCAAACTAGGACAGCCTGAAGCTTTCTTT. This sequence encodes CASKLGQPEAFF.

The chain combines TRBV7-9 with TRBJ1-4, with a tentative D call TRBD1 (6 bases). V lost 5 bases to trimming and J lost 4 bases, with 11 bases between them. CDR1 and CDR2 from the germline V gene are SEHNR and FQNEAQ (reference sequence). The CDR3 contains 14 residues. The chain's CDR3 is CASSPGRGNEKLFF. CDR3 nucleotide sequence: TGTGCCAGCAGCCCCGGCAGGGGTAATGAAAAACTGTTTTTT.

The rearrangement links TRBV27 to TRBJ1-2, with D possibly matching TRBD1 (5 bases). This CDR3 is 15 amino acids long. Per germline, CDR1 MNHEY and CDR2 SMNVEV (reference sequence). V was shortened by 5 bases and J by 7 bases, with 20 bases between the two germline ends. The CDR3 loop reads CASSPLVEGRGGYTF. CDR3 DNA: TGTGCCAGCAGTCCCCTCGTGGAGGGGCGAGGTGGCTACACCTTC.

The CDR3 DNA reads as TGTGCCTGGAGTGTACAATCACCCCTCCACTTT. Translated, it gives CAWSVQSPLHF. J is TRBJ1-6 and V is TRBV30; D call uncertain. In germline, CDR1 is GTSNPN, CDR2 SVGIG (reference sequence). This CDR3 is 11 amino acids long. V lost 0 bases to trimming and J lost 10 bases, with 4 bases between them. The full variable domain, in which reference TRBV30 and TRBJ1-6 provide the parts outside the CDR3, is SQTIHQWPATLVQPVGSPLSLECTVEGTSNPNLYWYRQAAGRGLQLLFYSVGIGQISSEVPQNLSASRPQDRQFILSSKKLLLSDSGFYLCAWSVQSPLHFGNGTRLTVT.

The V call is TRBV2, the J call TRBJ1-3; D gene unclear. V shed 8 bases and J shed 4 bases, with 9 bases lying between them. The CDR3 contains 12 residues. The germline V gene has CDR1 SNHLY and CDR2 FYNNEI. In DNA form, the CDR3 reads TGTGCCAGCTCAAACTACGGAAACACCATATATTTT. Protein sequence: CASSNYGNTIYF.

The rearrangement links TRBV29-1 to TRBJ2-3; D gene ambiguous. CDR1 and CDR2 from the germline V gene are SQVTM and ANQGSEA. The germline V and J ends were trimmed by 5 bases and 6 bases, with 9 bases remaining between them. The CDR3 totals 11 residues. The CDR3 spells CSVTPADTQYF. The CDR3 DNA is TGCAGCGTTACCCCCGCGGATACGCAGTATTTT.

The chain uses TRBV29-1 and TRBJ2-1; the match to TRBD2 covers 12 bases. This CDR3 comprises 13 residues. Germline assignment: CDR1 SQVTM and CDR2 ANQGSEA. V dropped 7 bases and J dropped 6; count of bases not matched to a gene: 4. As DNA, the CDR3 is TGCAGCGCCGGACTAGCGGGGATCAATGAGCAGTTCTTC. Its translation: CSAGLAGINEQFF.

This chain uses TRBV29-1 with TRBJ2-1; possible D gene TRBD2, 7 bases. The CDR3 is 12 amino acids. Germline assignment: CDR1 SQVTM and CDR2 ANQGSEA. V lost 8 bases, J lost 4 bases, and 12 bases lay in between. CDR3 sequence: CSTRGGYNEQFF. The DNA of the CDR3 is TGCAGCACTAGGGGGGGATACAATGAGCAGTTCTTC.